This T cell receptor (beta chain) was sequenced in a study of T cell responses to AZD1222 COVID-19 vaccine. General study results and limits: The repertoires were collected only after the peak T cell response. The study found Spike-specific TCR breadth and depth rose after two AZD1222 doses.

V dropped 5 bases and J dropped 0; count of bases not matched to a gene: 8. The CDR3 covers 17 residues. The germline V gene encodes CDR1 MNHNY and CDR2 SVGAGI (reference sequence). Using immunoSEQ multiplex PCR, the repertoire was profiled, and TCRdb retains in-frame clones only, with some absent. The sample consists of 100,000 to 150,000 clones, more than 70% of them appearing once. With regard to this clone: Its antigen is unknown.

Sequences were derived from peripheral blood, sampled on day 0 of AZD1222 vaccination. V usage is TRBV6-6 and J usage is TRBJ1-5; the match to TRBD1 covers 9 bases. This clonotype was sampled from an adult in good health. CDR3 in DNA: TGTGCCAGCAGTCACGACAGGGGGGCGATTAGCAATCAGCCCCAGCATTTT. This gives the protein CASSHDRGAISNQPQHF.